This T cell receptor beta chain is drawn from a study of T cell responses to AZD1222 COVID-19 vaccine. Study observations and caveats: The number of AZD1222 recipients seropositive at baseline was only 6 or 7. A mostly white British donor set with more females was recruited, and clonal diversity was possibly underestimated.

For this clone: Antigen specificity is unknown.

Trimming took 3 bases from V and 6 from J; bases not matched to a gene: 5. From germline, CDR1 is KGHSY and CDR2 FQNENV. The CDR3 covers 14 residues. Generated by immunoSEQ multiplex PCR, the TCRdb table keeps only in-frame clones and is missing some. This sample has some 130,000 clones, with 90% to 95% found just once. The chain recombines TRBV16 with TRBJ1-5, with 7 positions matching TRBD1. The sequence came from an adult in good health. The sequenced sample was peripheral blood, obtained on day 0 of AZD1222 vaccination. This CDR3 reads CASSQDSGGQPQHF. CDR3 nucleotides: TGTGCCAGCAGCCAGGATTCAGGGGGTCAGCCCCAGCATTTT.